The clone carrying this T cell receptor (beta chain) was found a few times. Its specificity is unknown. This CDR3 is 15 amino acids long. Germline trimming cut 4 bases from V and 5 bases from J; bases unmatched to any gene: 6. Germline V gene data show CDR1 as SGHNT and CDR2 as YYREEE (reference sequence). The data originate from a study of naive and memory T cell subsets. Overall study results and limits: Naive and memory repertoire findings lacked a ground truth for validation. Gini index rose across naive, CM, EM and EMRA in CD4 and CD8.

An equimolar mix of two oligonucleotides served as the beta constant-region primer for TRBC1 and TRBC2. Nested alpha and beta constant-region primers with the SP2 primer drove four PCR rounds on ligated cDNA. TCRdb reanalysed the UMI-ligation and nested PCR reads using MiXCR and keeps one entry per CDR3 protein. The sample lists 95,000 to 150,000 distinct CDR3 sequences; roughly 32% were seen once. Separate alpha and beta amplification began at the second PCR step. Cells stained for CD3, CD4, CD8, CD45RA, CD27 and viability were sorted into four CD45RA/CD27 subsets. Material: central memory CD4+ T cells from blood. The chain uses TRBV5-4 and TRBJ2-5, with TRBD2 identical over 12 bases. This TCR was recovered from a human donor in good health. The CDR3, as DNA: TGTGCCAGCAGCGCCGGACTAGCGGGACGGGAGACCCAGTACTTC. It translates to CASSAGLAGRETQYF.